The sequence of this T cell receptor (beta chain) was determined in a study of cytomegalovirus exposure and HLA in healthy donors (dated by TCRdb to between 2016 and 2019). About the study as a whole: An earlier analysis of fewer than 750 of the donors reported 250 to 300 Gb of sequence data and approximately 120 million unique TCR beta sequences obtained from roughly 170 million T cells. An early release that covered more than 550 HLA-typed donors contained around 300 gigabases of sequencing data and tens of millions of unique TCR sequences. Among the 398 genotyped donors, approximately 77% belonged to the genetic ancestry cluster associated with self-reported Caucasian donors. The study aimed to test whether cataloging public T cell receptors could reveal signatures of past pathogen exposure. The study profiled the T cell repertoires of some 610 subjects by immunosequencing and related them to cytomegalovirus serostatus. Besides the first cohort of about 730 subjects, a separate validation cohort made up of roughly 120 different subjects was used. To predict cytomegalovirus infection status, the study combined high-throughput TCR immunosequencing, statistical association of individual TCRs with disease status, and machine learning. A later analysis re-examined previously published TCR beta repertoires from just over 650 donors and added high-resolution HLA genotyping to investigate patterns of TCR occurrence. Rather than drawing on any new phenotypic data, the later analysis identified candidate immune exposures from TCR beta sequences and the way those sequences occurred across donors. In an earlier analysis of 550 to 700 of the donors, high-throughput TCR beta sequencing was used to judge whether each TCR beta V gene segment behaved as functional or pseudogenic. Donor age, sex, ethnicity and CMV serostatus were compiled together with the repertoire data. A later genetic analysis took genome-wide SNP genotypes for about 65% of the 666 donors and used that subset as a discovery cohort. All discovery cohort repertoires had been generated using a single sequencing platform. Class I and class II HLA loci were covered by the typing at four-digit resolution. The number of donors typed differed by locus, with about 629-630 for A, B, C, DRB1 and DQB1, around 560 for DQA1, approximately 580 for DPA1, and around 430 for DPB1. Several DR-DQ haplotypes were treated as single units for association and clustering because of strong linkage in the cohort. Among roughly 400 genotyped donors of the cohort, an average of about 240,000 unique TCR beta nucleotide sequences were sequenced per donor, 15% to 20% of them non-productive. On the study overall, not on this receptor specifically: HLA typing was unavailable for some donors at each locus, so association tests used only the typed subset. A group of highly shared sequence variants was considered likely to be a technical artifact of the sequencing pipeline. At a false discovery rate of 0.05, a later analysis linked some 17,000 TCR beta sequences to specific HLA alleles. Cytomegalovirus status was reported to be diagnosed by the classifier with high specificity and sensitivity in both the original and validation cohorts. A further reported finding was that TCR beta sequences accurately predicted the HLA-A and HLA-B alleles for most subjects in the first cohort. When HLA alleles, especially DR and DQ, strongly co-occurred, TCR associations were difficult to assign to individual alleles. Three of the identified cytomegalovirus-associated TCR beta chains were confirmed in vitro to be specific for cytomegalovirus antigens. V-gene and J-gene trimming of TCR beta chains was associated with a missense DCLRE1C variant in a later genetic analysis, and the association was replicated in an independent cohort. In a later analysis, HLA-associated TCR beta chains were found to be more clonally expanded and to have lower generation probabilities than equally common non-associated chains. It was suggested by the authors that the approach could potentially be generalized to other disease states and immunological phenotypes. A later genetic analysis reported fewer N-insertions in productive TCRs among donors in an Asian-associated ancestry cluster than the approximately 670-donor mean. Because counts were too low, under 20 rarely observed V segments, including chromosome 9 orphons, were left out of the earlier analysis of a few hundred of the donors. The 87-base-pair reads could not distinguish some IMGT-functional V segments, including TRBV6-2 and TRBV6-3, so those segments were excluded. In a later analysis, the rate of TCR association differed among HLA loci, with DRB1 alleles having the most associated TCRs and HLA-C alleles having the fewest. Most TCR sequences were observed very rarely across donors, whereas some public TCRs were present in many individuals. Immune exposure information for the cohort was limited to CMV serostatus. In a later analysis, most CMV-associated TCR beta chains were found to appear HLA-restricted, with HLA associations seemingly driven largely by CMV exposure. The study gave a list of 150 to 200 TCR beta chains associated with cytomegalovirus. This cohort had only TCR beta chains sequenced, and the lack of alpha or paired-chain data limited which features could be detected. In a later analysis, several top co-occurrence clusters were reported to appear linked to parvovirus B19, influenza, CMV and Epstein-Barr virus. Linkage disequilibrium might explain the correlated functional status among segregating V segments, but an unknown experimental factor could not be excluded. In an earlier analysis of around 500 of the donors, most TCR beta V segments appeared in productive rearrangements about 90% or about 30% of the time, broadly matching IMGT annotations. The presence/absence analyses assumed that sequencing depth was roughly uniform across donors, and that assumption may not be true.

The cohort comprised 550 to 700 healthy bone marrow donors. At the time of sampling, all cohort members were nominally healthy, though unrecorded immune exposures were likely present. The donor tested CMV seronegative, placing the donor among the 350 to 400 seronegative members of the cohort. A peripheral blood sample was provided by each donor, and peripheral blood mononuclear cells were used for TCR beta sequencing. The Qiagen DNeasy Blood Extraction Kit was used to extract genomic DNA from the blood cell samples. The library was produced with the immunoSEQ multiplex PCR assay. The multiplex PCR relied on a mix of 60 forward primers for TCR Vbeta segments and 13 reverse primers for TCR Jbeta segments. The CDR3 region of rearranged TCR beta genes was amplified from genomic DNA with a multiplex PCR assay. On the Illumina HiSeq System, the amplified TCR beta libraries were sequenced as 87-base-pair reads. The study's own analysis went as follows. Across the roughly 600 repertoires, a later analysis counted 80 million or so unique TCR beta chains, around 11 million of which were shared by at least two donors. A nearest-neighbor algorithm error-corrected the raw reads and collapsed the reads into unique sequences, merging closely related sequences to remove PCR and sequencing errors. Alignment of CDR3 sequences to IMGT reference sequences was used to assign V, D and J gene segments. For a sequence to be retained, a match of at least six nucleotides was required to both a V gene segment and a J gene segment. Rearrangements were called productive when the CDR3 lacked stop codons and stayed in frame with V and J; all others were non-productive. Following IMGT convention, CDR3 was defined as the stretch from the second conserved V-encoded cysteine to the conserved J-encoded phenylalanine. The earlier analysis of some 540 of the donors excluded any sequence lacking an unambiguous match to a single V gene segment. In an earlier analysis of several hundred of the donors, V segments were called functional above 56.7% productive rearrangements and were called segregating when the between-donor standard deviation exceeded 5%. To diagnose cytomegalovirus status from the catalog of TCR beta chain sequences, a statistical classification framework was built. In a later analysis, TCR nucleotide sequences were compared against IMGT/GENE-DB human TR gene sequences so that V and J genes could be assigned. Using the TCRdist pipeline, a later analysis assigned CDR3 sequences along with most-parsimonious VDJ recombination scenarios. A later analysis defined each TCR beta chain by its CDR3 amino acid sequence plus V-gene family, and excluded reads lacking a unique V-gene family. As a way to deal with suspected cross-contamination and a sequencing artifact, a later analysis dropped 640 or so nucleotide sequences that were highly shared and had low generation probability. A later analysis calculated a clonal expansion index for each public chain from normalized within-repertoire ranks of inferred template counts. A later analysis computed generation probabilities with a VDJ recombination model fitted to out-of-frame rearrangements, and checked the results against IGoR. In a later analysis, TCR-TCR, TCR-HLA and TCR-CMV co-occurrence was scored with hypergeometric tests, and a repertoire-size bias correction was applied to TCR pairs. A later analysis estimated false discovery rates by permuting HLA or CMV assignments 20 times. In a later analysis, co-occurring TCRs were grouped using DBSCAN, and TCRdist sequence similarity was added for clustering within HLA-allele-positive subsets. Repertoires with fewer than 30,000 or more than 120,000 public chains, plus five repertoires with anomalous nucleotide sharing, were excluded from co-occurrence clustering. The clones in this table, taken by TCRdb from immuneACCESS, are in-frame only. Not every clone is retained; where verified, under half of the shortfall comes from an unresolved V gene, and the cause of the rest is unknown. That table is the source of V, J and clone size, and D and trimming were worked out from the DNA. The sample's records list around 140,000 clones. 1.5% to 1.9% of the sample is in the top ten clones.

The germline V gene supplies CDR1 MDHEN and CDR2 SYDVKM. Reading from cysteine to phenylalanine, the CDR3 counts 14 amino acids. Only the CDR3 portion is preserved as DNA: 42 bases, with reading frame beginning at the first base. V lost 7 bases and J lost 6 bases; the stretch between them is 15 bases long. As concerns this clone: Its antigen is not yet known.

The sequence was obtained from a middle-aged woman in good health and CMV-seronegative. The rearrangement combines TRBV28 with TRBJ2-2; a tentative D call is TRBD2 (6 bases match). The sample comprised PBMCs. The CDR3 region: CASTLKGGSGELFF. The DNA reads TGTGCCAGCACCCTCAAAGGAGGGTCCGGGGAGCTGTTTTTT.